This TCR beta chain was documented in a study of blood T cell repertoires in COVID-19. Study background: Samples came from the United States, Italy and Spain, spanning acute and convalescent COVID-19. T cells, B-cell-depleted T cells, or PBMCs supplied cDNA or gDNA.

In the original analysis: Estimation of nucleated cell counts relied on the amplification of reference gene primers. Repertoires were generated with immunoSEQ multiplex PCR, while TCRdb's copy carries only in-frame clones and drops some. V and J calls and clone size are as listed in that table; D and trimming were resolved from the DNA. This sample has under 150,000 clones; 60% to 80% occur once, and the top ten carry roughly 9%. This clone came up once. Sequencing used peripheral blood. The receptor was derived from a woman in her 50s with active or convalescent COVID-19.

The chain's CDR3 is CASSRDRARNEQFF. DNA of the CDR3: TGTGCCAGCAGTAGGGACAGGGCGAGGAATGAGCAGTTCTTC. The V gene is TRBV6-5, the J gene TRBJ2-1, with 9 bases aligning to TRBD1. J lost 7 bases, V lost 5 bases, and 6 bases had no gene match. CDR3 length: 14 residues. CDR1 and CDR2 from the germline V gene are MNHEY and SVGAGI.